A selection of T cell receptor beta chains follows, all from one sample in a study of shared clonotypes between healthy human individuals. Data came from immunoSEQ multiplex PCR; TCRdb stores just in-frame clones and leaves some out. The table lists 550,000 to 750,000 clones, roughly 94% of them singletons, with 24% in the top ten. The sequenced sample was naive CD8+ T cells sorted from blood. The receptors shown here come from a man between 25 and 39 years old in good health. Both conserved end residues are part of each CDR3. Each record gives: D gene, V gene, J gene, CDR3 DNA, CDR3 protein. A D gene is named only where the DNA matches it firmly.

TRBD1,TRBV28,TRBJ1-5,TGTGCCAGCAGTTTCCCCGACAGGGTCCTCGGTAGCAATCAGCCCCAGCATTTT,CASSFPDRVLGSNQPQHF
TRBD2,TRBV4-1,TRBJ2-7,TGCGCCAGCAGCCTTTCTGGCACTAGCGGATTAGACGAGCAGTACTTC,CASSLSGTSGLDEQYF
.,TRBV14,TRBJ2-5,TGTGCCAGCAGCCAAGTGTGGGAGACCCAGTACTTC,CASSQVWETQYF
.,TRBV28,TRBJ2-7,TGTGCCAGCAGCCCTACTAGATACTACGAGCAGTACTTC,CASSPTRYYEQYF
.,TRBV30,TRBJ2-7,TGTGCCTGGACTTCAGGCTCCTCCTACGAGCAGTACTTC,CAWTSGSSYEQYF
.,TRBV27,TRBJ2-2,TGTGCCAGCAGCCCTTTTGTTGCGGACACCGGGGAGCTGTTTTTT,CASSPFVADTGELFF
TRBD2,TRBV5-6,TRBJ2-1,TGTGCCAGCAGCTTGGGGACTAGCCCTGAGCAGTTCTTC,CASSLGTSPEQFF
TRBD1,TRBV6-5,TRBJ2-2,TGTGCCAGCAGTTCGTTGACAGGGACGAACACCGGGGAGCTGTTTTTT,CASSSLTGTNTGELFF
.,TRBV5-4,TRBJ1-2,TGTGCCAGCAGCTTGGGTTATGGCTACACCTTC,CASSLGYGYTF
TRBD1,TRBV28,TRBJ2-1,TGTGCCAGCAGTGACAGGGGGCGCGCCCCCACGGGTGAGCAGTTCTTC,CASSDRGRAPTGEQFF
TRBD2,TRBV11-3,TRBJ2-5,TGTGCCAGCAGCGAAACGGGGGGGACCCAAGAGACCCAGTACTTC,CASSETGGTQETQYF
TRBD2,TRBV7-9,TRBJ2-1,TGTGCCAGCAACCTAGCGGGAGACATATACAATGAGCAGTTCTTC,CASNLAGDIYNEQFF
.,TRBV4-3,TRBJ1-1,TGCGCCAGCAGCCAAGACAGGGCCCAGAGAAACACTGAAGCTTTCTTT,CASSQDRAQRNTEAFF
.,TRBV29-1,TRBJ2-7,TGCAGCGTTGAGCGAATGGGGGGAGAGAACTACGAGCAGTACTTC,CSVERMGGENYEQYF
.,TRBV27,TRBJ2-5,TGTGCCAGCAGTTTGATTGGCGGACTTAAGCCCGAACACCAAGAGACCCAGTACTTC,CASSLIGGLKPEHQETQYF
TRBD1,TRBV5-4,TRBJ2-3,TGTGCCAGCAGCCCTCTACAGGGGGCGAGCACAGATACGCAGTATTTT,CASSPLQGASTDTQYF
.,TRBV2,TRBJ2-1,TGTGCCAGCACGGAGCGGGACAATGAGCAGTTCTTC,CASTERDNEQFF
.,TRBV27,TRBJ1-1,TGTGCCAGCAGTATAACAATGAACACTGAAGCTTTCTTT,CASSITMNTEAFF
.,TRBV19,TRBJ1-1,TGTGCCAGTAGTTTGGTCCCGAACACTGAAGCTTTCTTT,CASSLVPNTEAFF
TRBD1,TRBV6-1,TRBJ2-4,TGTGCCAGCAGTGGTACGGGACAGGGCGCCAAAAACATTCAGTACTTC,CASSGTGQGAKNIQYF